Listed below are T cell receptor beta chains from one sample, sequenced in a study of CD8 T cells in ankylosing spondylitis. TCRdb called the 5' RACE reads again in MiXCR, with one record for every CDR3 protein. This table has around 480,000 distinct CDR3 sequences, about 15% appearing once. The specimen sequenced was blood, either unsorted or a sorted T cell fraction (not recorded which). These receptors were collected from a male donor with ankylosing spondylitis. Each CDR3 is given with its conserved first and last residue. The D gene is left open where the match is weak. Clone size is shown for a subset of rows, as once, few, many or a class of expanded clone.

j_call d_call v_call clone_size cdr3_nt cdr3_aa
TRBJ2-1 . TRBV20-1 few TGCAGTGCTGACACGGAGCTCTACAATGAGCAGTTCTTC CSADTELYNEQFF
TRBJ2-2 . TRBV6-5 few TGTGCCAGCAGTTACTCGATAAGTGTATCCGGGGAGCTGTTTTTT CASSYSISVSGELFF
TRBJ2-3 . TRBV6-1 few TGTGCCAGCAGCCGCGGGCTATTCAACACAGATACGCAGTATTTT CASSRGLFNTDTQYF
TRBJ1-5 . TRBV7-9 . TGTGCCAGCAGCTTAGAGAGCGGGCATAGCAATCAGCCCCAGCATTTT CASSLESGHSNQPQHF
TRBJ2-2 TRBD2 TRBV10-3 many TGTGCCATCAGCGCAACGGCTAGCGGGGGGGCGGACACCGGGGAGCTGTTTTTT CAISATASGGADTGELFF
TRBJ1-2 . TRBV5-1 few TGCGCCAGCAGCTTGGATCCCAGTAACTATGGCTACACCTTC CASSLDPSNYGYTF
TRBJ1-3 . TRBV19 few TGTGCCAGTACCGGGATCGTCTCTGGAAACACCATATATTTT CASTGIVSGNTIYF
TRBJ2-1 TRBD1 TRBV29-1 many TGCAGCGTTGAACGTCCACAGGGGGCGCGTAATGAGCAGTTCTTC CSVERPQGARNEQFF
TRBJ2-3 TRBD2 TRBV15 . TGTGCCACCAGCAGTGGCGGGAGGACCACAGATACGCAGTATTTT CATSSGGRTTDTQYF
TRBJ2-2 . TRBV12-3/TRBV12-4 few TGTGCCAGCAGTTTAGGAGACTTGAACACCGGGGAGCTGTTTTTT CASSLGDLNTGELFF
TRBJ2-7 . TRBV12-3/TRBV12-4 many TGTGCCAGCAGTTTGTCAGGGTTTTCGCCCTTAGGCGAGCAGTACTTC CASSLSGFSPLGEQYF
TRBJ2-1 . TRBV6-5 few TGTGCCAGCAGTTACTCGAACCCGCAGGGAGGAAATGAGCAGTTCTTC CASSYSNPQGGNEQFF
TRBJ2-1 . TRBV6-6 few TGTGCCAGCAGTCCTTTGGGGGTTTCTGAGCAGTTCTTC CASSPLGVSEQFF
TRBJ2-7 . TRBV28 . TGTGCCAGCAGTTTAGTTCGCGGGACCTACGAGCAGTACTTC CASSLVRGTYEQYF
TRBJ1-1 TRBD1 TRBV5-6 . TGTGCCAGCAGCGGAATTATCAGGGGGCTCATGAACACTGAAGCTTTCTTT CASSGIIRGLMNTEAFF
TRBJ2-6 . TRBV27 . TGTGCCAGCAGTCCGGACCTAGGGGCCAACGTCCTGACTTTC CASSPDLGANVLTF
TRBJ2-7 . TRBV4-1 . TGCGCCAGCAGCCAAGTACTGAACTCCTACGAGCAGTACTTC CASSQVLNSYEQYF
TRBJ2-2 . TRBV20-1 many TGCAGTGCTAGCACCGGCGGGTCGGCCGGGGAGCTGTTTTTT CSASTGGSAGELFF
TRBJ1-1 . TRBV29-1 many TGCAGCGTGTCTGGACAGCTCAACACTGAAGCTTTCTTT CSVSGQLNTEAFF
TRBJ1-1 TRBD1 TRBV10-3 . TGTGCCATCAGCGGACAGGATAGGACTGAAGCTTTCTTT CAISGQDRTEAFF
TRBJ2-7 . TRBV20-1 few TGCAGTGCTAGGGACGGAGAAGGGAGCCGGTACGAGCAGTACTTC CSARDGEGSRYEQYF
TRBJ1-1 . TRBV10-2 few TGCGCCAGCAGTGAGTCAGGGACTGAAGCTTTCTTT CASSESGTEAFF
TRBJ2-1 TRBD2 TRBV18 few TGTGCCAGCTCAGGCCTAGCGGGGGAGTACAATGAGCAGTTCTTC CASSGLAGEYNEQFF
TRBJ2-7 . TRBV12-3/TRBV12-4 few TGTGCCAGCAGCGCAACCGCCGGACGGTACGAGCAGTACTTC CASSATAGRYEQYF
TRBJ2-1 TRBD1 TRBV25-1 . TGTGCCAGCAGTGGTGCACAGGGGCGCAATGAGCAGTTCTTC CASSGAQGRNEQFF
TRBJ1-6 TRBD1 TRBV6-1 . TGTGCCAGCAGTGAACGGGACAGACCTAATTCACCCCTCCACTTT CASSERDRPNSPLHF
TRBJ1-4 . TRBV7-8 . TGTGCCAGCAGCGCCGCAGGAGGCCTGGGGGAAAAACTGTTTTTT CASSAAGGLGEKLFF
TRBJ2-7 . TRBV5-1 . TGCGCCAGCAGCTCAGGGGCGGGGGCCGTCAACGAGCAGTACTTC CASSSGAGAVNEQYF
TRBJ1-1 TRBD1 TRBV29-1 many TGCAGCGCCGTTCTGGGACAGTGGGACGAAGCTTTCTTT CSAVLGQWDEAFF
TRBJ2-7 TRBD1 TRBV5-1 few TGCGCCAGCTGGAAGGGGGCAGGCCTTCCCTACGAGCAGTACTTC CASWKGAGLPYEQYF
TRBJ2-7 . TRBV4-3 . TGCGCCAGCAGCCACTTTTCTGTGGGCGAGCAGTACTTC CASSHFSVGEQYF
TRBJ1-5 TRBD1 TRBV18 few TGTGCCAGCTCACGACAGGGGGCTATGGGACAGCCCCAGCATTTT CASSRQGAMGQPQHF
TRBJ2-2 TRBD2 TRBV6-4 few TGTGCCAGCAGTGACTTAGCGGGGGCGAACACCGGGGAGCTGTTTTTT CASSDLAGANTGELFF
TRBJ2-3 TRBD2 TRBV7-2 . TGTGCCAGCAGCTTAAAGGCGGGCGGGGGAGATACGCAGTATTTT CASSLKAGGGDTQYF
TRBJ2-7 . TRBV12-3/TRBV12-4 . TGTGCCAGCAGACAACAGGGTAGGATCTACGAGCAGTACTTC CASRQQGRIYEQYF
TRBJ2-3 TRBD2 TRBV6-2/TRBV6-3 . TGTGCCAGCTCAACCTTAGCGGGAGCCACAGATACGCAGTATTTT CASSTLAGATDTQYF
TRBJ2-7 . TRBV20-1 . TGCAGTGCTGATCCAACCACGGGACAAACCTACGAGCAGTACTTC CSADPTTGQTYEQYF
TRBJ2-3 TRBD1 TRBV24-1 . TGTGCCACCAGTGACTCCACAGGGGGTGGCACAGATACGCAGTATTTT CATSDSTGGGTDTQYF
TRBJ2-2 . TRBV7-6 . TGTGCCAGCAGCTTAGAAAGACTCTCCACCGGGGAGCTGTTTTTT CASSLERLSTGELFF
TRBJ2-1 TRBD2 TRBV5-1 few TGCGCCAGCGGGACTAGCGGGGGGACGGGGAATGAGCAGTTCTTC CASGTSGGTGNEQFF
TRBJ2-3 TRBD2 TRBV20-1 . TGCAGTGCCCTCAGCGGGGGGGCTGGGCTAACCACAGATACGCAGTATTTT CSALSGGAGLTTDTQYF
TRBJ2-2 . TRBV6-5 . TGTGCCAGCAGTTACTCGGCTACCGGGGAGCTGTTTTTT CASSYSATGELFF
TRBJ1-1 . TRBV29-1 few TGCAGCTACAACGCAGGCGGTAGGAACACTGAAGCTTTCTTT CSYNAGGRNTEAFF
TRBJ1-4 . TRBV7-8 few TGTGCCAGCAGCTTAGCTCTCGCAACTAATGAAAAACTGTTTTTT CASSLALATNEKLFF
TRBJ2-1 TRBD2 TRBV28 . TGTGCCAGCACCACTAGCGGGAGGGCCGGTGAGCAGTTCTTC CASTTSGRAGEQFF
TRBJ1-3 . TRBV13 few TGTGCCAGCAGCCCCGGGGGAAACTCTGGAAACACCATATATTTT CASSPGGNSGNTIYF
TRBJ2-5 . TRBV20-1 . TGCAGTGCTAGGGCTTTAGGAGGGGAGACCCAGTACTTC CSARALGGETQYF
TRBJ2-3 TRBD2 TRBV24-1 . TGTGCCACCAGTGATCCCGGACTAGCGGCTAGCACAGATACGCAGTATTTT CATSDPGLAASTDTQYF
TRBJ2-1 . TRBV7-9 . TGTGCCAGCAGCTTAAATAGGGGGACGGTGAACGAGCAGTTCTTC CASSLNRGTVNEQFF
TRBJ2-2 TRBD2 TRBV3-1 . TGTGCCAGCAGCTATACTAGCGGGAGAACCGGGGAGCTGTTTTTT CASSYTSGRTGELFF
TRBJ1-1 . TRBV7-2 few TGTGCCAGCAGCTTAGCGCTCGGCTACACTGAAGCTTTCTTT CASSLALGYTEAFF
TRBJ2-2 . TRBV18 . TGTGCCAGCTCACCATCAAAGGTACAGGCATCTACCTCCGGGGAGCTGTTTTTT CASSPSKVQASTSGELFF
TRBJ2-1 . TRBV18 . TGTGCCAGCTCCTCCACCACTTCTGGTAGCGATGAGCAGTTCTTC CASSSTTSGSDEQFF
TRBJ1-1 . TRBV29-1 . TGCAGCGTTGTTGACCCGGCTGGTGAAGCTTTCTTT CSVVDPAGEAFF
TRBJ2-2 TRBD2 TRBV20-1 few TGCAGTGCCCGGGGTACTAGCGGGAGCCGGGAGCTGTTTTTT CSARGTSGSRELFF
TRBJ2-4 . TRBV7-2 few TGTGCCAGCAGCCTGACACAGGGTAATGGAAACATTCAGTACTTC CASSLTQGNGNIQYF
TRBJ2-5 TRBD1 TRBV29-1 . TGCAGCGTTCCGACAGGGGGTTACCAAGAGACCCAGTACTTC CSVPTGGYQETQYF
TRBJ1-1 TRBD1 TRBV7-9 few TGTGCCAGCAGCCCCTACAGGGGACCGAACACTGAAGCTTTCTTT CASSPYRGPNTEAFF
TRBJ1-6 . TRBV12-3/TRBV12-4 few TGTGCCAGCAGTTTAACGAGGAATTCACCCCTCCACTTT CASSLTRNSPLHF
TRBJ2-5 TRBD1 TRBV7-8 few TGTGCCAGCAGCTCTAACGACAGGGGGCAAGAGACCCAGTACTTC CASSSNDRGQETQYF